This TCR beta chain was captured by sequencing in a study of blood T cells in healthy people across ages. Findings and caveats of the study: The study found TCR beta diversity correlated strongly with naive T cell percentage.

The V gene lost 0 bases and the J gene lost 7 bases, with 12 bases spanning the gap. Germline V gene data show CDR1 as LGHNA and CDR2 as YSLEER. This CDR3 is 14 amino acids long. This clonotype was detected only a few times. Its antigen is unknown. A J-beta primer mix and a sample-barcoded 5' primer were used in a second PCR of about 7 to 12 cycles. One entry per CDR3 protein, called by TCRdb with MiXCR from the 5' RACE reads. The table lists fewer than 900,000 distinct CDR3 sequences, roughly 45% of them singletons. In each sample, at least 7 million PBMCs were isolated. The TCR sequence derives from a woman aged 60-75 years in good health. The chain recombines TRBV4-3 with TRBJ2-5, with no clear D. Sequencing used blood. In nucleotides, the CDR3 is TGCGCCAGCAGCCAAGATCTAGATGGCGGGACCCAGTACTTC. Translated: CASSQDLDGGTQYF.